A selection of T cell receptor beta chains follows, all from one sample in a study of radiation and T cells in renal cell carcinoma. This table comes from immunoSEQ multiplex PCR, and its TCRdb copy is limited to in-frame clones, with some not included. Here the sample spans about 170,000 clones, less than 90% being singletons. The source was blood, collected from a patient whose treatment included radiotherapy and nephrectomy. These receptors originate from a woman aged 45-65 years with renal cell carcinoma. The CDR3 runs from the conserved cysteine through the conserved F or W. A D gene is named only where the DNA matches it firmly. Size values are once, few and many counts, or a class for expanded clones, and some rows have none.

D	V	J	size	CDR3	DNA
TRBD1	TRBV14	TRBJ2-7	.	CASSPPWTGTYEQYF	TGTGCCAGCAGCCCCCCGTGGACAGGGACTTACGAGCAGTACTTC
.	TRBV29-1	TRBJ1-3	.	CSVEAGGAGNTIYF	TGCAGCGTTGAAGCTGGGGGGGCTGGAAACACCATATATTTT
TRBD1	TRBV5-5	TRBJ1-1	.	CASRSSGTGNTEAFF	TGTGCCAGCAGAAGTTCCGGGACAGGGAACACTGAAGCTTTCTTT
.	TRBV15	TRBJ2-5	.	CATSDTGTKETQYF	TGTGCCACCAGCGATACTGGGACAAAAGAGACCCAGTACTTC
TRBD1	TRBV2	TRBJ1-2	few	CASRAGTAYGYTF	TGTGCCAGCAGGGCAGGGACAGCTTATGGCTACACCTTC
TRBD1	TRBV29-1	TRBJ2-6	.	CSVLSPGTGASGANVLTF	TGCAGCGTTCTAAGCCCCGGGACAGGGGCCTCTGGGGCCAACGTCCTGACTTTC
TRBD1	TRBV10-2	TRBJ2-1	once	CAVGRDRIYNEQFF	TGCGCCGTTGGCCGGGACAGGATCTACAATGAGCAGTTCTTC
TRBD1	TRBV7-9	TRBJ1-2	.	CASSSGQEGGYTF	TGTGCCAGCAGCTCTGGACAGGAGGGGGGCTACACCTTC
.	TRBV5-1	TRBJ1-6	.	CASSLRGKEVNSPLHF	TGCGCCAGCAGCTTGAGGGGAAAGGAAGTTAATTCACCCCTCCACTTT
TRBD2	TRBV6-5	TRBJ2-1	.	CASRAGLAFNEQFF	TGTGCCAGCAGGGCGGGACTAGCGTTCAATGAGCAGTTCTTC
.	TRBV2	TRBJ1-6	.	CASSFRGQGPLHF	TGTGCCAGCAGTTTCCGGGGGCAGGGACCCCTCCACTTT
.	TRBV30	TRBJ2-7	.	CAWKPGITTYEQYF	TGTGCCTGGAAGCCCGGCATTACCACCTACGAGCAGTACTTC
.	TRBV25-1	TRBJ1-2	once	CASKRSGQTPNYGYTF	TGTGCCAGCAAAAGGAGTGGGCAGACCCCTAACTATGGCTACACCTTC
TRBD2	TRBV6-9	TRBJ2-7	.	CASGPTGGLYEQYF	TGTGCCAGCGGCCCGACGGGGGGGCTCTACGAGCAGTACTTC
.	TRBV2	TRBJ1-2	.	CASSGVTAYGYTF	TGTGCCAGCAGTGGGGTGACAGCCTATGGCTACACCTTC
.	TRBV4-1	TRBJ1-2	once	CASSNINPSGQNYGYTF	TGCGCCAGCAGCAATATAAACCCTTCAGGACAGAACTATGGCTACACCTTC
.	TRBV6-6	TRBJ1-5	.	CASSYQALNSNQPQHF	TGTGCCAGCAGTTACCAGGCTTTAAATAGCAATCAGCCCCAGCATTTT
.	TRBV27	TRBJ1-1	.	CASRTRLGSTEAFF	TGTGCCAGCAGGACGAGGCTTGGGAGCACTGAAGCTTTCTTT
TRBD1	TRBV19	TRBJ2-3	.	CASGDRDPDTQYF	TGTGCCAGTGGGGACAGGGATCCAGATACGCAGTATTTT
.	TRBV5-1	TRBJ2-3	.	CASSGRSIASTDTQYF	TGCGCCAGCAGCGGCAGGAGTATCGCTAGCACAGATACGCAGTATTTT
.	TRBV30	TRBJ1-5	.	CAWRGKGGNQPQHF	TGTGCCTGGAGGGGTAAGGGAGGGAATCAGCCCCAGCATTTT
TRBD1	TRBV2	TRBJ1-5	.	CASSVSDRGQPQHF	TGTGCCAGCAGTGTCTCGGACAGGGGCCAGCCCCAGCATTTT
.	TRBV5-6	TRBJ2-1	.	CASSRRGAYNEQFF	TGTGCCAGCAGCCGTCGAGGGGCCTACAATGAGCAGTTCTTC
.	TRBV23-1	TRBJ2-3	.	CASSGRGSTDTQYF	TGCGCCAGCAGTGGCAGGGGAAGCACAGATACGCAGTATTTT
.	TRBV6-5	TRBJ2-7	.	CASSSDLTPYEQYF	TGTGCCAGCAGTTCGGACCTTACGCCCTACGAGCAGTACTTC
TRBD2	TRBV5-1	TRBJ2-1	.	CASSFSGGATNEQFF	TGCGCCAGCAGCTTTAGCGGGGGGGCCACCAATGAGCAGTTCTTC
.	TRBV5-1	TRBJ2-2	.	CASSLGGLRLNTGELFF	TGCGCCAGCAGCTTGGGCGGACTAAGATTGAACACCGGGGAGCTGTTTTTT
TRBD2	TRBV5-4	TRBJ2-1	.	CASSLVVAGAGEQFF	TGTGCCAGCAGCTTGGTGGTAGCGGGGGCGGGGGAGCAGTTCTTC
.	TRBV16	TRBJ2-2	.	CASSQFWGAGELFF	TGTGCCAGCAGCCAATTCTGGGGCGCCGGGGAGCTGTTTTTT
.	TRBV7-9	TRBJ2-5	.	CASRLPGDQETQYF	TGTGCCAGCAGACTACCAGGGGATCAAGAGACCCAGTACTTC
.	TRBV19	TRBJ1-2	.	CASTTGSINYGYTF	TGTGCCAGTACTACTGGTTCAATTAACTATGGCTACACCTTC
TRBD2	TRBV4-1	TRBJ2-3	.	CASSPFSGGASDTQYF	TGCGCCAGCAGCCCATTTAGCGGGGGGGCATCTGATACGCAGTATTTT
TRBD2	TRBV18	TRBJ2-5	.	CASSPGLAGATQYF	TGTGCCAGCTCACCAGGGTTAGCGGGGGCGACCCAGTACTTC
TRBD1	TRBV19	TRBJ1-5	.	CASSITGQDNQPQHF	TGTGCCAGTAGTATAACGGGACAGGACAATCAGCCCCAGCATTTT
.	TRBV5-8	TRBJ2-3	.	CASSLGGAQRDTQYF	TGTGCCAGCAGCTTGGGGGGGGCTCAAAGAGATACGCAGTATTTT
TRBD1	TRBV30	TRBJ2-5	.	CAWSGQGAGETQYF	TGTGCCTGGAGTGGACAGGGGGCGGGGGAGACCCAGTACTTC
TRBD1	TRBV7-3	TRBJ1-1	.	CASSPGTGLGRAFF	TGTGCCAGCAGCCCAGGGACAGGTTTAGGTCGGGCTTTCTTT
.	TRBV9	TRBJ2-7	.	CASSVLPGLESEQYF	TGTGCCAGCAGCGTATTGCCGGGTCTAGAAAGCGAGCAGTACTTC
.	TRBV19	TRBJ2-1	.	CASREGGGPFRNEQFF	TGTGCCAGTAGGGAGGGGGGCGGCCCCTTTAGGAATGAGCAGTTCTTC
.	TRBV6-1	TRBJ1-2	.	CASSEETVKNYGYTF	TGTGCCAGCAGTGAAGAAACAGTAAAGAACTATGGCTACACCTTC
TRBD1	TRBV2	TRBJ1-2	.	CASRQTGGRYTF	TGTGCCAGCAGACAAACAGGGGGGAGGTACACCTTC
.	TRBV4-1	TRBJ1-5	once	CASSQEGPGITSNQPQHF	TGCGCCAGCAGCCAAGAAGGTCCAGGAATAACTAGCAATCAGCCCCAGCATTTT
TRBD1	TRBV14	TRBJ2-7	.	CASSLDRGHAYEQYF	TGTGCCAGCAGCCTGGACAGGGGTCATGCCTACGAGCAGTACTTC
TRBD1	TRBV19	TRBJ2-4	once	CASSAQTGTTAKNIQYF	TGTGCCAGTAGTGCACAGACAGGGACAACGGCCAAAAACATTCAGTACTTC
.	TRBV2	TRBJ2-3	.	CASFVDVTDTQYF	TGTGCCAGCTTCGTAGACGTTACAGATACGCAGTATTTT
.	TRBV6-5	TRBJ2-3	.	CASNRGSTDTQYF	TGTGCCAGCAATCGTGGCAGCACAGATACGCAGTATTTT
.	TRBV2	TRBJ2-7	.	CASRGAYEQYF	TGTGCCAGCAGAGGGGCCTACGAGCAGTACTTC
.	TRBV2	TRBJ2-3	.	CASSEGGLRGTDTQYF	TGTGCCAGCAGTGAAGGAGGTTTACGGGGCACAGATACGCAGTATTTT
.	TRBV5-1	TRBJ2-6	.	CASSLDSFAGANVLTF	TGCGCCAGCAGCTTGGATTCTTTCGCCGGGGCCAACGTCCTGACTTTC